This TCR beta chain was sequenced for a study of blood T cells in healthy people across ages. Overall study results and limits: Among long-lived donors, naive CD4+ cells were more numerous and diversity higher than in aged donors. Changes seen in expanded clonotypes were possibly confounded by donor CMV status left unknown.

This clonotype was counted at least ten times. The antigen is undetermined. Alongside a J-beta primer mix, a sample-barcoded 5' primer served in a second PCR lasting 7 to 11 cycles. In TCRdb, the 5' RACE reads were re-called with MiXCR into one record per CDR3 protein. The data contain 650,000 to 1,000,000 distinct CDR3 sequences, about 36% of them singletons. This clonotype was sampled from a man aged 18 to 35 in good health. Specimen: blood.

The CDR3 loop reads CASGKFSYEQYF. DNA of the CDR3: TGTGCCAGCGGAAAGTTCTCCTACGAGCAGTACTTC. The J gene is TRBJ2-7, the V gene TRBV7-6; D is uncertain. This CDR3 has 12 residues. Germline V lookup: CDR1 SGHVS, CDR2 FNYEAQ. V was trimmed by 8 bases and J by 0 bases, leaving 8 bases between them.